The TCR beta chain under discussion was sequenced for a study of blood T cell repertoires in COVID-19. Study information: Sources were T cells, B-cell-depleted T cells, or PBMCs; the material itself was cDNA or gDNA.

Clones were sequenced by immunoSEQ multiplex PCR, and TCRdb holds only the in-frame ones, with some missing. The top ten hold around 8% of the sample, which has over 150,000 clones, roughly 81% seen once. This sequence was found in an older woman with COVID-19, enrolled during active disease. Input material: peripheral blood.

DNA of the CDR3: TGTGCCAGCAGTGATTCGGGAGTGCTCCGTCAATCCTACGAGCAGTACTTC. Amino acid sequence: CASSDSGVLRQSYEQYF. The genes are TRBV25-1 and TRBJ2-7, with a weak D call TRBD2 (6 bases). The CDR3 runs to 17 residues. CDR1 and CDR2 from the germline V gene are MGHDK and SYGVNS. V was shortened by 3 bases and J by 1 base, with 19 bases between the two germline ends.